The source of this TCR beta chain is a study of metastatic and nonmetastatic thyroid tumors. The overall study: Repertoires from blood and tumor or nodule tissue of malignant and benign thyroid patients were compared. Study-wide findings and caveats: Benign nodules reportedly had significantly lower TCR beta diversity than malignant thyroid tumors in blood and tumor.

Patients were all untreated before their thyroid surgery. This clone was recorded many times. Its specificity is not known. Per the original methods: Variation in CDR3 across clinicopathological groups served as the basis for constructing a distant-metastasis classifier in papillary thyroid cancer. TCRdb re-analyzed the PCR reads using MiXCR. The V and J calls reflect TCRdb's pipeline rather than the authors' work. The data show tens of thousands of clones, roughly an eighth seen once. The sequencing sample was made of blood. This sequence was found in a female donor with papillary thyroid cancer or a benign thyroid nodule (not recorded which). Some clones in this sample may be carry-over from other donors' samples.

CDR3 sequence (DNA): TGTGCCAGCAGTTTTTTTGGTTACGAGCAGTACTTC. This translates into CASSFFGYEQYF. The V call is TRBV28, the J call TRBJ2-7, with no clear D. This CDR3 region has 12 residues. Deletions cut 3 bases from V and 4 bases from J, with 7 bases between. Per the germline V gene, CDR1 is MDHEN and CDR2 is SYDVKM.